These 14 T cell receptor beta chains came from one sample sequenced in a study of beta chain features in type 1 diabetes. No antigen has been assigned to these receptors. Study findings and constraints: Researchers report that Type 1 diabetes patients had moderately but significantly shorter TCRB CDR3s across all four CD4+ subsets.

Expressed TCRB transcripts were sequenced because the entire RNA isolate underwent reverse transcription. The method was immunoSEQ multiplex PCR; TCRdb's version includes in-frame clones alone and lacks a portion of them. The sample lists about 640,000 clones; around 12% were seen once. The sequenced sample was naive CD4+ T cells from blood. All receptors come from a man aged 25-45 years with type 1 diabetes.

In this sample, this clone turned up a few times. This chain joins TRBV14 and TRBJ2-5, with 8 bases matching TRBD2. V shed 2 bases and J 0 bases; nucleotides not matched to a gene: 8. Looked up from germline, CDR1 is SGHDN and CDR2 is FVKESK. The CDR3 runs to 17 residues. CDR3 loop: CASSQRRTSPYQETQYF. The CDR3 bases are TGTGCCAGCAGCCAACGAAGGACTAGCCCTTACCAAGAGACCCAGTACTTC.

For this clone: A single base separates this from a much larger clone, so it may be a read error. This sequence joins TRBV5-6 and TRBJ1-3; D remains unclear. The CDR3 covers 12 residues. With 2 bases removed from V and 3 bases from J, the gap between germline ends came to 3 bases. Germline V gene lookup returns CDR1 SGHDT and CDR2 YYEEEE. The CDR3 DNA reads as TGTGCCAGCAGCTTAATTGGAAACACCATATATTTT. Protein sequence: CASSLIGNTIYF.

This clone was detected a few times. The CDR3 reads CASSTDRSGTQYF. The DNA of the CDR3 is TGTGCCAGCAGCACGGACAGGTCCGGAACGCAGTATTTT. This chain uses TRBV11-2 with TRBJ2-3, with 7 bases matching TRBD1. Germline CDR1 is SGHAT and CDR2 is FQNNGV. The CDR3 is 13 residues long. The J segment lost 9 bases and the V segment lost 5 bases, leaving 8 bases of the junction unmatched.

This clone was counted between two and nine times. The rearrangement joins TRBV14 to TRBJ1-1; D gene unclear. The germline gives CDR1 SGHDN, CDR2 FVKESK. The CDR3 loop spans 10 amino acids. Trimming stripped 5 bases from V and 4 bases from J, with 2 bases between. The CDR3 sequence: CASSGTEAFF. CDR3 in DNA: TGTGCCAGCAGCGGCACTGAAGCTTTCTTT.

The J gene is TRBJ2-5, the V gene TRBV9; 9 positions match TRBD1. The CDR3 loop spans 16 amino acids. CDR1 is SGDLS, CDR2 YYNGEE, per germline. Trimming cost V 0 bases and J 4 bases; bases outside gene matches: 7. CDR3 nucleotides: TGTGCCAGCAGCGTAGATGGTTCGACAGGGGGAGAGACCCAGTACTTC. It is translated as CASSVDGSTGGETQYF. Combining the CDR3 with reference TRBV9 and TRBJ2-5 gives the whole variable domain DSGVTQTPKHLITATGQRVTLRCSPRSGDLSVYWYQQSLDQGLQFLIQYYNGEERAKGNILERFSAQQFPDLHSELNLSSLELGDSALYFCASSVDGSTGGETQYFGPGTRLLVL.

There are a few counts of this clone. CDR3 residues: CASSVNSNQPQHF. CDR3 DNA: TGTGCCAGCAGCGTCAATAGCAATCAGCCCCAGCATTTT. This chain joins TRBV9 and TRBJ1-5; D is ambiguous. Germline V lookup: CDR1 SGDLS, CDR2 YYNGEE. Trimming stripped 2 bases from V and 0 bases from J, with 3 bases between. The CDR3 contains 13 residues.

This clone has a handful of counts. The gene calls are TRBV4-3 and TRBJ2-7; 13 bases agree with TRBD2. Germline V CDR1 and CDR2: LGHNA, YSLEER. The CDR3 is 16 amino acids. V gave up 6 bases and J gave up 3 bases; unmatched junction bases: 8. The CDR3 sequence: CASSPTGTSGVYEQYF. The CDR3 DNA is TGCGCCAGCAGTCCCACGGGGACTAGCGGGGTCTACGAGCAGTACTTC.

V and J are TRBV9 and TRBJ2-3, with 8 nucleotides matching TRBD2. In germline, CDR1 is SGDLS, CDR2 YYNGEE. There are 17 residues in the CDR3. The ends lost 4 bases at V and 2 bases at J; junction bases unmatched: 12. CDR3 loop: CASSSSNSGGYTDTQYF. Here the CDR3 DNA reads TGTGCCAGCAGCTCCTCTAACAGCGGGGGATACACAGATACGCAGTATTTT. Drawing the rest from reference TRBV9 and TRBJ2-3, the complete variable domain is DSGVTQTPKHLITATGQRVTLRCSPRSGDLSVYWYQQSLDQGLQFLIQYYNGEERAKGNILERFSAQQFPDLHSELNLSSLELGDSALYFCASSSSNSGGYTDTQYFGPGTRLTVL.

This clone appeared a few times. The V call is TRBV7-9, the J call TRBJ2-5; no firm D call. Trimming removed 0 bases from V and 5 bases from J, with 4 bases in between. The length of the CDR3 is 12 residues. The V gene's germline CDR1 is SEHNR and CDR2 FQNEAQ (reference sequence). The CDR3 nucleotides are TGTGCCAGCAGCTTAGCGGCCGAGACCCAGTACTTC. This sequence encodes CASSLAAETQYF.

This clone appeared a few times. The chain couples TRBV30 to TRBJ1-4; possible D gene TRBD1, 5 bases. The CDR3 has 13 residues. Trimming stripped 1 base from V and 8 bases from J, with 11 bases between. Per the germline V gene, CDR1 is GTSNPN and CDR2 is SVGIG (reference sequence). The CDR3 loop reads CAWSAGRREKLFF. CDR3 DNA sequence: TGTGCCTGGAGTGCGGGGCGGCGGGAAAAACTGTTTTTT.

DNA for the CDR3: TGTGCCAGCAGCTTAGCGGATGAGCAGTTCTTC. Protein: CASSLADEQFF. The chain carries TRBV7-2 and TRBJ2-1; D is unclear. Per the germline V gene, CDR1 is SGHTA and CDR2 is FQGNSA. CDR3 length: 11 residues. V was shortened by 0 bases and J by 8 bases, with 2 bases between the two germline ends.

This clone was recorded a few times. This rearrangement joins TRBV11-3 to TRBJ2-4; the D gene could be TRBD1 or TRBD2 (6 bases each). Per germline, CDR1 SGHNT and CDR2 YENEEA. V was trimmed by 6 bases and J by 4 bases, leaving 19 bases between them. The CDR3 is 16 residues long. This CDR3 is CASSRLNGGQKNIQYF. DNA of the CDR3: TGTGCCAGCAGTAGACTTAATGGGGGGCAGAAAAACATTCAGTACTTC.

There are a few counts of this clone. DNA of the CDR3: TGTGCCAGCAGTGAAGGGACAGGGTGGAATGAAAAACTGTTTTTT. Translation: CASSEGTGWNEKLFF. The chain carries TRBV25-1 and TRBJ1-4; the match to TRBD1 covers 9 bases. V dropped 2 bases and J dropped 5; count of bases not matched to a gene: 3. The CDR3 runs to 15 residues. Germline V CDR1 and CDR2: MGHDK, SYGVNS.

The chain couples TRBV14 to TRBJ1-1; possibly TRBD1 for D (5 bases). Trimming pared 5 bases from V and 11 bases from J, leaving 24 bases between. The CDR3 has 15 residues. Germline V gives CDR1 SGHDN, CDR2 FVKESK. The CDR3 nucleotides read TGTGCCAGCAGCTACAGAGGGGCAGGGAATTCGCATGCTTTCTTT. Translation gives CASSYRGAGNSHAFF.